The 30 T cell receptor beta chains in this list originate from one sample, sequenced in a study of cytomegalovirus exposure and HLA in healthy donors. PCR used 60 Vbeta primers and 13 Jbeta primers. TCRdb's table, derived via immunoSEQ multiplex PCR, lists solely in-frame clones and lacks some. This repertoire shows some 180,000 clones, about 90% found once; its top ten account for around 0.21%. Sequencing input: PBMCs. The receptors stem from a girl under three years old in good health and CMV-seronegative.

The gene calls are TRBV30 and TRBJ2-7, with 7 bases matching TRBD1. Looked up from germline, CDR1 is GTSNPN and CDR2 is SVGIG (reference sequence). The CDR3 runs to 12 residues. V shed 6 bases and J 2 bases; nucleotides not matched to a gene: 4. CDR3 DNA: TGTGCCTGCCTCGGGACAGCCTACGAGCAGTACTTC. Translating it yields CACLGTAYEQYF.

The chain uses TRBV9 and TRBJ2-1; TRBD2 is a possible D gene (5 bases). Per the germline V gene, CDR1 is SGDLS and CDR2 is YYNGEE. Trimming left V 0 bases short and J 2 bases short, with 9 bases between. This CDR3 has 15 amino acids. The CDR3 bases are TGTGCCAGCAGCGTAGCGGGGTCCACCTACAATGAGCAGTTCTTC. As protein: CASSVAGSTYNEQFF. The entire variable domain, with the rest obtained from reference TRBV9 and TRBJ2-1, is as follows: DSGVTQTPKHLITATGQRVTLRCSPRSGDLSVYWYQQSLDQGLQFLIQYYNGEERAKGNILERFSAQQFPDLHSELNLSSLELGDSALYFCASSVAGSTYNEQFFGPGTRLTVL.

The rearrangement uses TRBV2 and TRBJ1-3; a weak D match, TRBD1 (5 bases). The CDR3 extends over 14 amino acids. Trimming removed 6 bases at V and 1 base at J, with 10 bases between. In germline, CDR1 is SNHLY, CDR2 FYNNEI. DNA of the CDR3: TGTGCCAGCAGGGGGCCCGGGTCTGGAAACACCATATATTTT. Encoded protein: CASRGPGSGNTIYF.

V gene TRBV19 combines with J gene TRBJ1-3; 7 bases line up with TRBD1. J was trimmed by 2 bases and V by 8 bases; bases with no gene match: 6. Germline CDR1 and CDR2: LNHDA and SQIVND (reference sequence). The CDR3 extends over 14 amino acids. The CDR3 protein is CASRRDRAGNTIYF. DNA for the CDR3: TGTGCCAGTCGTCGCGACAGGGCTGGAAACACCATATATTTT.

The rearrangement joins TRBV5-8 to TRBJ1-1; 11 bases fit TRBD1. The CDR3 has 15 residues. The V segment lost 7 bases and the J segment 3 bases; nucleotides outside the gene matches: 8. Germline lookup yields CDR1 SGHTS and CDR2 YDEGEE. The CDR3 DNA sequence: TGTGCCAGCTTATTCCGGGACAGGGGGGACACTGAAGCTTTCTTT. This translates into CASLFRDRGDTEAFF.

This clone was detected only once. The chain has TRBV5-8 and TRBJ1-4, with 9 bases fitting TRBD1. Germline V gene sequence: CDR1 SGHTS, CDR2 YDEGEE. CDR3 length: 16 amino acids. Germline trimming cut 2 bases from V and 0 bases from J; bases unmatched to any gene: 2. For the CDR3, the DNA is TGTGCCAGCAGCTTTGGACAGGGGCCAACTAATGAAAAACTGTTTTTT. As protein: CASSFGQGPTNEKLFF.

The rearrangement links TRBV6-6 to TRBJ1-6; D may be TRBD1 (5 bases). The V gene's germline CDR1 is MNHNY and CDR2 SVGAGI (reference sequence). The CDR3 contains 14 residues. The V and J ends lost 5 bases and 6 bases respectively, with 11 bases between them. DNA for the CDR3: TGTGCCAGCAGTATTCAGGGATCTAATTCACCCCTCCACTTT. Translating gives CASSIQGSNSPLHF.

The chain carries TRBV7-9 and TRBJ1-1; TRBD1 might be the D (5 bases). This CDR3 is 13 amino acids long. V gave up 6 bases and J gave up 4 bases, with 12 bases separating them. CDR1 and CDR2 from the germline V gene are SEHNR and FQNEAQ (reference sequence). This CDR3 is CASRYGGGTEAFF. The CDR3 DNA follows: TGTGCCAGCAGATACGGGGGGGGCACTGAAGCTTTCTTT.

This chain links TRBV6-5 with TRBJ1-2, with TRBD1 matching over 8 bases. CDR1 is MNHEY, CDR2 SVGAGI, per germline. The V gene end was trimmed by 5 bases and the J gene end by 0 bases; junction bases not matched to a gene: 5. This CDR3 comprises 15 residues. The CDR3 region is CASSRYRGSNYGYTF. In DNA form, the CDR3 reads TGTGCCAGCAGTCGGTACAGGGGGTCTAACTATGGCTACACCTTC.

The rearrangement links TRBV7-9 to TRBJ1-2, with 8 bases lining up with TRBD1. CDR3 length: 15 amino acids. Trimming took 5 bases from V and 2 from J; bases not matched to a gene: 7. CDR1 and CDR2 (germline): SEHNR, FQNEAQ (reference sequence). The CDR3 coding sequence is TGTGCCAGCAGCGTCCCAGGGGGCGCGAACTATGGCTACACCTTC. It is translated as CASSVPGGANYGYTF.

V usage is TRBV2 and J usage is TRBJ2-7; a possible D gene is TRBD2 (5 bases). Trimming took 4 bases from V and 1 from J, leaving 14 bases between them. The CDR3 loop spans 15 amino acids. Per germline, CDR1 SNHLY and CDR2 FYNNEI. Written as DNA, the CDR3 is TGTGCCAGCAGTGCTGGCGGGCAGAGGTCCTACGAGCAGTACTTC. Translation: CASSAGGQRSYEQYF.

The rearrangement links TRBV29-1 to TRBJ2-5; 16 positions agree with TRBD2. Per germline, CDR1 SQVTM and CDR2 ANQGSEA. The CDR3 contains 16 residues. V shed 7 bases and J 5 bases; nucleotides not matched to a gene: 10. The CDR3 nucleotides read TGCAGCGCGGCCGGGACTAGCGGGAGGGCTTGGGAGACCCAGTACTTC. Translation: CSAAGTSGRAWETQYF.

The chain couples TRBV5-1 to TRBJ2-7; a possible D gene is TRBD1 (6 bases). The CDR3 runs to 14 residues. Germline CDR1 reads SGHRS; CDR2 reads YFSETQ. The V gene lost 2 bases and the J gene lost 5 bases, with 14 bases spanning the gap. CDR3 in amino acids: CASSLLNRDNEQYF. The CDR3, as DNA: TGCGCCAGCAGCTTACTTAATCGGGACAACGAGCAGTACTTC.

CDR3 nucleotides: TGCGCCAGCAGCGGATCTAGCGGGAACACAGATACGCAGTATTTT. Protein product: CASSGSSGNTDTQYF. The V gene is TRBV5-1, the J gene TRBJ2-3; TRBD2 aligns across 9 bases. Germline V lookup: CDR1 SGHRS, CDR2 YFSETQ. V gave up 4 bases and J gave up 2 bases; unmatched junction bases: 5. This CDR3 region has 15 residues.

The genes are TRBV5-4 and TRBJ1-2, with a weak D call TRBD1 (6 bases). Germline V gene data show CDR1 as SGHNT and CDR2 as YYREEE (reference sequence). The germline V and J ends were trimmed by 0 bases and 7 bases, with 16 bases remaining between them. This CDR3 is 15 amino acids long. The CDR3 DNA reads TGTGCCAGCAGCTTGGAGGGGCAGGGGATGCGTGGCTACACCTTC. The encoded protein is CASSLEGQGMRGYTF.

This chain links TRBV2 with TRBJ2-5; TRBD2 matches at 12 bases. This CDR3 has 15 amino acids. Losses at the gene ends were 4 bases for V and 5 bases for J; bases not matched to a gene: 5. The germline V gene has CDR1 SNHLY and CDR2 FYNNEI. CDR3 sequence (DNA): TGTGCCAGCAGTGTTATACTAGCGGGGGGTGAGACCCAGTACTTC. This sequence encodes CASSVILAGGETQYF.

This chain joins TRBV27 and TRBJ2-7, with TRBD2 matching 11 bases. This CDR3 spans 13 amino acids. The V segment lost 7 bases and the J segment 10 bases; nucleotides outside the gene matches: 9. The germline gives CDR1 MNHEY, CDR2 SMNVEV (reference sequence). The CDR3, as DNA: TGTGCCAGCACCCAAATGACTAGCGGGAAACAGTACTTC. It translates to CASTQMTSGKQYF.

The chain joins TRBV6-4 to TRBJ1-3; 7 bases agree with TRBD1. Germline V CDR1 and CDR2: MRHNA, SNTAGT. This CDR3 region has 16 residues. Germline trimming cut 6 bases from V and 4 bases from J; bases unmatched to any gene: 12. The CDR3 reads CASSSGPQGVGNTIYF. Written as DNA, the CDR3 is TGTGCCAGCAGCAGTGGCCCTCAGGGGGTCGGAAACACCATATATTTT.

This clone appeared once. The chain couples TRBV5-1 to TRBJ2-6; tentatively, D is TRBD1 (5 bases). V lost 4 bases and J 3 bases, leaving 8 bases between the germline ends. The germline gives CDR1 SGHRS, CDR2 YFSETQ. This CDR3 has 14 residues. The CDR3 nucleotides are TGCGCCAGCAGCACGACAGTTGGGGCCAACGTCCTGACTTTC. Amino acids: CASSTTVGANVLTF.

The chain is built from TRBV15 and TRBJ2-7, with no clear D. Trimming left V 0 bases short and J 1 base short, with 10 bases between. Germline V lookup: CDR1 LNHNV, CDR2 YYDKDF (reference sequence). The CDR3 has 15 amino acids. CDR3 loop: CATSRDQALSYEQYF. The CDR3 coding sequence is TGTGCCACCAGCAGAGATCAGGCGTTATCCTACGAGCAGTACTTC. The full variable domain, with the rest looked up from reference TRBV15 and TRBJ2-7, is DAMVIQNPRYQVTQFGKPVTLSCSQTLNHNVMYWYQQKSSQAPKLLFHYYDKDFNNEADTPDNFQSRRPNTSFCFLDIRSPGLGDTAMYLCATSRDQALSYEQYFGPGTRLTVT.

Comment on this clone: The sample holds other DNA sequences that translate to the same CDR3. CDR3 in DNA: TGTGCCAGCAGTTACTCTCGCGGGACAGGATACGAGCAGTACTTC. Its protein product is CASSYSRGTGYEQYF. The chain carries TRBV6-6 and TRBJ2-7, with TRBD1 matching over 8 bases. The CDR3 totals 15 residues. From germline, CDR1 is MNHNY and CDR2 SVGAGI (reference sequence). V gave up 0 bases and J gave up 4 bases; unmatched junction bases: 5.

The J gene is TRBJ1-4, the V gene TRBV4-2; possibly TRBD1 for D (5 bases). The length of the CDR3 is 17 residues. The germline V and J ends were trimmed by 0 bases and 4 bases, with 15 bases remaining between them. Germline V CDR1 and CDR2: LGHNA, YNFKEQ. In nucleotides, the CDR3 is TGTGCCAGCAGCCAAGACCTCGGGACTGCCAATAATGAAAAACTGTTTTTT. This sequence encodes CASSQDLGTANNEKLFF.

The chain links TRBV7-2 to TRBJ1-6; D possibly corresponds to TRBD1 (5 bases). V was shortened by 7 bases and J by 16 bases, with 23 bases between the two germline ends. The CDR3 covers 14 residues. Germline-derived CDR1 and CDR2 are SGHTA and FQGNSA. Written as DNA, the CDR3 is TGTGCCAGCACCCCTTGGGAGGGGACGGACCGACTCCACTTT. It specifies CASTPWEGTDRLHF. The full variable domain, in which reference TRBV7-2 and TRBJ1-6 provide the parts outside the CDR3, is GAGVSQSPSNKVTEKGKDVELRCDPISGHTALYWYRQSLGQGLEFLIYFQGNSAPDKSGLPSDRFSAERTGGSVSTLTIQRTQQEDSAVYLCASTPWEGTDRLHFGNGTRLTVT.

A single count supports this clone. The V gene is TRBV5-1, the J gene TRBJ2-7, with TRBD2 identical over 11 bases. The CDR3 has 15 residues. The germline gives CDR1 SGHRS, CDR2 YFSETQ. V was clipped by 3 bases and J by 2 bases; unmatched bases: 4. The CDR3 DNA follows: TGCGCCAGCAGCTCGAGACTAGCGGGGCCCTACGAGCAGTACTTC. Protein: CASSSRLAGPYEQYF.

On this clone itself: The sample has other DNA sequences that encode this CDR3 too. The chain is built from TRBV19 and TRBJ1-1; TRBD1 is a possible D gene (5 bases). This CDR3 comprises 14 residues. The germline gives CDR1 LNHDA, CDR2 SQIVND (reference sequence). Trimming left V 3 bases short and J 4 bases short, with 12 bases between. Here the CDR3 DNA reads TGTGCCAGTAGTATCATGGGACTTTTCACTGAAGCTTTCTTT. Its protein product is CASSIMGLFTEAFF. The full variable domain, rest sourced from reference TRBV19 and TRBJ1-1, is DGGITQSPKYLFRKEGQNVTLSCEQNLNHDAMYWYRQDPGQGLRLIYYSQIVNDFQKGDIAEGYSVSREKKESFPLTVTSAQKNPTAFYLCASSIMGLFTEAFFGQGTRLTVV.

This clone came up once. The rearrangement uses TRBV2 and TRBJ1-4, with a weak D call TRBD1 (5 bases). The V end lost 4 bases, the J end lost 8 bases, and 11 bases lay between the germline ends. This CDR3 is built from 13 residues. The germline V gene encodes CDR1 SNHLY and CDR2 FYNNEI. The CDR3 protein is CASSVESGEKLFF. The CDR3 DNA sequence: TGTGCCAGCAGTGTAGAATCAGGGGAAAAACTGTTTTTT.

The V gene is TRBV7-6, the J gene TRBJ2-1, with D unresolved. The CDR3 runs to 14 residues. Deletions cut 5 bases from V and 5 bases from J, with 13 bases between. CDR1 is SGHVS, CDR2 FNYEAQ, per germline. In DNA, the CDR3 is TGTGCCAGCAGCCCCCTTCTAGAGAACAATGAGCAGTTCTTC. As protein: CASSPLLENNEQFF.

The V and J genes are TRBV7-2 and TRBJ2-6; D is uncertain. The CDR3 length is 19 residues. Trimming stripped 2 bases from V and 0 bases from J, with 17 bases between. Germline values: CDR1 SGHTA, CDR2 FQGNSA. The CDR3 spells CASSLRQGRRYSGANVLTF. CDR3 nucleotide sequence: TGTGCCAGCAGCTTAAGGCAAGGCAGGCGATACTCTGGGGCCAACGTCCTGACTTTC. The entire variable domain, with the rest obtained from reference TRBV7-2 and TRBJ2-6, is as follows: GAGVSQSPSNKVTEKGKDVELRCDPISGHTALYWYRQSLGQGLEFLIYFQGNSAPDKSGLPSDRFSAERTGGSVSTLTIQRTQQEDSAVYLCASSLRQGRRYSGANVLTFGAGSRLTVL.

This chain connects TRBV7-2 to TRBJ2-7, with D perhaps matching TRBD2 (6 bases). V was shortened by 1 base and J by 2 bases, with 9 bases between the two germline ends. The CDR3 runs to 14 residues. Germline V gene lookup returns CDR1 SGHTA and CDR2 FQGNSA. CDR3 in amino acids: CASSLGGVTYEQYF. The CDR3, as DNA: TGTGCCAGCAGCTTAGGCGGGGTAACCTACGAGCAGTACTTC. Drawing the rest from reference TRBV7-2 and TRBJ2-7, the complete variable domain is GAGVSQSPSNKVTEKGKDVELRCDPISGHTALYWYRQSLGQGLEFLIYFQGNSAPDKSGLPSDRFSAERTGGSVSTLTIQRTQQEDSAVYLCASSLGGVTYEQYFGPGTRLTVT.

The chain couples TRBV4-1 to TRBJ2-1; TRBD2 aligns across 9 bases. Looked up from germline, CDR1 is MGHRA and CDR2 is YSYEKL. J lost 10 bases, V lost 4 bases, and 11 bases had no gene match. This CDR3 has 15 amino acids. CDR3 nucleotide sequence: TGCGCCAGCAGCCTGCCCCCAGCGGGGGGCTCGGAGCAGTTCTTC. It is translated as CASSLPPAGGSEQFF.